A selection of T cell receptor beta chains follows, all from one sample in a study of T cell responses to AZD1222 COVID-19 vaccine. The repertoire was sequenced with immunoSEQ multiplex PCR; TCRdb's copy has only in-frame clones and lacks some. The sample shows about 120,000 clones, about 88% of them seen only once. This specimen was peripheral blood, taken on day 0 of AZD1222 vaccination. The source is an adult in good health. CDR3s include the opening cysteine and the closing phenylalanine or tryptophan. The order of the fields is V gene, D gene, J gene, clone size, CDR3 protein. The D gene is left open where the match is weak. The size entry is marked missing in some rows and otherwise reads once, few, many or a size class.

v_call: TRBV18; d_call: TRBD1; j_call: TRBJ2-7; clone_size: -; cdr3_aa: CASSPGTGAMGEQYF
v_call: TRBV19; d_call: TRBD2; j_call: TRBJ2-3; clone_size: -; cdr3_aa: CASTPGGSGGTHTQYF
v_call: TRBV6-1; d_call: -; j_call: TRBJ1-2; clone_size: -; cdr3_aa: CASSEAPGGYGYTF
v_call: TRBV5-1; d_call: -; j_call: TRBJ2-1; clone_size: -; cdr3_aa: CASSSSSTRYNEQFF
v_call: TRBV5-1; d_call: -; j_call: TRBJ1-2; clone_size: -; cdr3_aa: CASSLVQAAGGYTF
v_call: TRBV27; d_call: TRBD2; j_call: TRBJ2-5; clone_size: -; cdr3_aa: CASSFGEGWKETQYF
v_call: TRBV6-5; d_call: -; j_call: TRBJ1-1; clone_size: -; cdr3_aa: CASIWGMNTEAFF
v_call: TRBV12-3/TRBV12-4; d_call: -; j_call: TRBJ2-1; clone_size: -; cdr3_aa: CASTSSSYNEQFF
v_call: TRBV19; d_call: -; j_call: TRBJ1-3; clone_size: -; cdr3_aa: CASSIGTSSGNTIYF
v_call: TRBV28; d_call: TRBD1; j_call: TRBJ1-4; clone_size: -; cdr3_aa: CASRPGTGLGGKLFF
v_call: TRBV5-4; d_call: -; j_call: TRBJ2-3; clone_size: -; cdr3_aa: CASSLVPTTDTQYF
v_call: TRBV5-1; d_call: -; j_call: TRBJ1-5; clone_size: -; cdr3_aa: CASSSGMEGQPQHF
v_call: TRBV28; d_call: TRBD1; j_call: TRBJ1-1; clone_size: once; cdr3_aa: CASSSPRQGRLNTEAFF
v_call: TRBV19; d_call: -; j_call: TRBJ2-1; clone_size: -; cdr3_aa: CASSIGRQGAYNEQFF
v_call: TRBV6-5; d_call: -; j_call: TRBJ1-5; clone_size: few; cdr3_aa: CASRTSGGSNQPQHF
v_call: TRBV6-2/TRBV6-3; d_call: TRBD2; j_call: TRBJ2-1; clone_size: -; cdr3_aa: CASSYLSGVGFF
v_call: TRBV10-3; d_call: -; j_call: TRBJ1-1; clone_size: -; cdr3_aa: CAISESQGTEAFF
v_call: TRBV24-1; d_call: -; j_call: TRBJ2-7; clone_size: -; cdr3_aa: CATTTPARSPTSYEQYF
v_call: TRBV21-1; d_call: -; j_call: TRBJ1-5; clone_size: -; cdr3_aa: CASSKQSSNQPQHF
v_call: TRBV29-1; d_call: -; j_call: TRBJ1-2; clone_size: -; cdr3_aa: CSVDSGFNYGYTF
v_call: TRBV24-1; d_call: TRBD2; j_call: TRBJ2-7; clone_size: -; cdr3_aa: CATSDLHRLAGGPVALREQYF
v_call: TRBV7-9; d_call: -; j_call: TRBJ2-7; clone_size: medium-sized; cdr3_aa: CASSLWAGISSYEQYF
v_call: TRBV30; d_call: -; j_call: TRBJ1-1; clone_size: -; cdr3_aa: CAWRAGVRTEAFF
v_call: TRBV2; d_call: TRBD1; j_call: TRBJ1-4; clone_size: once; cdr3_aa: CASTEEGGAREKLFF
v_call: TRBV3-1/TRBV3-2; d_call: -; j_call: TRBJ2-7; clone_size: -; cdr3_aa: CASSQKLGEQYF
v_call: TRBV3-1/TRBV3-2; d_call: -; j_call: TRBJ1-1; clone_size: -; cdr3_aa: CASSTSRGGKAFF
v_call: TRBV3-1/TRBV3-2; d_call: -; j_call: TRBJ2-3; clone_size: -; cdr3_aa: CASSPTRTDTQYF
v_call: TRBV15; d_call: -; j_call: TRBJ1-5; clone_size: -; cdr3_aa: CATSRDSAGYSNQPQHF
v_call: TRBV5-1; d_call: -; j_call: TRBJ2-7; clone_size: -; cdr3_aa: CASSPGPGPPASYEQYF
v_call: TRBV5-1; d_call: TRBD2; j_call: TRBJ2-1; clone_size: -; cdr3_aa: CASPSWRESYNEQFF
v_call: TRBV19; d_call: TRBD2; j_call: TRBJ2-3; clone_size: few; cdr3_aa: CASSITSADTDTQYF
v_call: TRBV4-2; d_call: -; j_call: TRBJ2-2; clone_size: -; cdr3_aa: CASSQVEGLGTGELFF
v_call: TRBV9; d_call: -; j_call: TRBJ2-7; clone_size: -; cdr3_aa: CASSVSQSSYEQYF
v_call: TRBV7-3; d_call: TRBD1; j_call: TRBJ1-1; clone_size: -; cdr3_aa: CASSLTKTGGTEAFF
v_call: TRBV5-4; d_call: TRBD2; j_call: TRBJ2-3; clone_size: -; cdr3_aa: CASSLATSGTDTQYF
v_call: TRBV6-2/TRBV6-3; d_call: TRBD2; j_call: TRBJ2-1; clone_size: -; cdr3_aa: CASSRAGTSGSGEQFF
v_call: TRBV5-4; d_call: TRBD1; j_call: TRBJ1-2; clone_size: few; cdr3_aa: CASSSRTGSPANYGYTF
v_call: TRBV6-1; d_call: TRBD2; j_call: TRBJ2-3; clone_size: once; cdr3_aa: CASSEGAGGSDTQYF
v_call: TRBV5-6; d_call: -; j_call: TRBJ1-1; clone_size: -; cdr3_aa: CASSLEGHLNTEAFF
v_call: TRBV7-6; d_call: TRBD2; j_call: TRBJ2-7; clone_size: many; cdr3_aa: CASTLGSRLAGGEQYF
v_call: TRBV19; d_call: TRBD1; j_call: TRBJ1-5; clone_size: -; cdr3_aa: CASRKGGPNQSNQPQHF
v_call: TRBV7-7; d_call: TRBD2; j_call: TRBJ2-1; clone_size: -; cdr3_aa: CASSSGLAGTYNEQFF
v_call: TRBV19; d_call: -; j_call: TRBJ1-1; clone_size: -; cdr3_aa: CASSIVLGSGTEAFF
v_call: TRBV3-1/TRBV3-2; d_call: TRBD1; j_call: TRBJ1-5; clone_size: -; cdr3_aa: CASSQRQGAGNQPQHF
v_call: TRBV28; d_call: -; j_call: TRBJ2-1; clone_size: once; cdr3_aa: CASRPRGERDNEQFF